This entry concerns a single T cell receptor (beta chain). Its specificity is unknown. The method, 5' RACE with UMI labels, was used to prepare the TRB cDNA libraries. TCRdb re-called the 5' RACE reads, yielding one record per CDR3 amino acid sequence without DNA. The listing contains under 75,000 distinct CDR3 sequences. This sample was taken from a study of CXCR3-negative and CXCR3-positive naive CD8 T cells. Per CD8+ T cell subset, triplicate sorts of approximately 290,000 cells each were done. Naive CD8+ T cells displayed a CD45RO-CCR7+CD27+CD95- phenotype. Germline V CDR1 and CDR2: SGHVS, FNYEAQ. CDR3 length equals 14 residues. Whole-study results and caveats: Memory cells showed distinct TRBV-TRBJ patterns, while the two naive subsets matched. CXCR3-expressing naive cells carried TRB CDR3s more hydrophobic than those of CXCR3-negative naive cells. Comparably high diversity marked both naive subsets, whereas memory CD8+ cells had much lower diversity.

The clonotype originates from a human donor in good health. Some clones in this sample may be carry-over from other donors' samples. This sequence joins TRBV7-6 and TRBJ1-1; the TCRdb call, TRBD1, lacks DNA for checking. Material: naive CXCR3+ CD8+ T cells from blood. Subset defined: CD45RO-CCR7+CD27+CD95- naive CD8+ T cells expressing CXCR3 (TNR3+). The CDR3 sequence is CASSPPDSDTEAFF.